The 15 T cell receptor beta chains presented below share a single source sample, sequenced in a study of response to subunit inactivated influenza vaccine. TCRdb fed the RT-PCR reads into MiXCR, producing one record per CDR3 protein. The table lists approximately 700,000 distinct CDR3 sequences, approximately 15% of them singletons, with 6% to 7% in the top ten. Material: PBMCs from blood, obtained approximately 15 days before vaccination. Receptors originate from a man in his forties or fifties who received an inactivated influenza vaccine.

This clonotype was counted at least ten times. V usage is TRBV5-1 and J usage is TRBJ1-5; TRBD1 agrees at 7 bases. Trimming removed 4 bases from V and 1 base from J; junction bases left unmatched: 5. Germline lookup yields CDR1 SGHRS and CDR2 YFSETQ. CDR3 length equals 15 residues. The CDR3 coding sequence is TGCGCCAGCAGCATAGGGACAGCAAGCAATCAGCCCCAGCATTTT. Its translation is CASSIGTASNQPQHF.

The chain links TRBV7-2 to TRBJ2-3; possible D gene TRBD1, 5 bases. Trimming shortened V by 3 bases and J by 2 bases, and 9 bases separated the two germline ends. The length of the CDR3 is 14 residues. Germline values: CDR1 SGHTA, CDR2 FQGNSA. The CDR3 DNA reads as TGTGCCAGCAGCTTGGGGCTCCACACAGATACGCAGTATTTT. Amino acid sequence: CASSLGLHTDTQYF.

Regarding this clonotype: A much larger clone sits a single nucleotide away, making a read error possible. The chain has TRBV12-3 or TRBV12-4 and TRBJ2-7; no firm D call. V lost 3 bases to trimming and J lost 5 bases, with 11 bases between them. The CDR3 is made up of 13 amino acids. In DNA, the CDR3 is TGTGCCAGCAGTTTGGAGTTCAAACACGAGCAGTACTTC. It yields the protein CASSLEFKHEQYF.

This clonotype showed up many times. V usage is TRBV29-1 and J usage is TRBJ2-2, with TRBD2 as a possible D gene (6 bases). V lost 5 bases and J 1 base, leaving 8 bases between the germline ends. Germline loops: CDR1 SQVTM, CDR2 ANQGSEA. This CDR3 has 13 amino acids. The CDR3 loop reads CSVLRGNTGELFF. CDR3 in DNA: TGCAGCGTTCTGCGGGGGAACACCGGGGAGCTGTTTTTT.

This clonotype showed up just a few times. J is TRBJ2-1 and V is TRBV11-2; the D gene is possibly TRBD2 (6 bases). This CDR3 is built from 15 residues. With 5 bases removed from V and 2 bases from J, the gap between germline ends came to 13 bases. The germline gives CDR1 SGHAT, CDR2 FQNNGV. CDR3 sequence reads: CASSGAAGPYNEQFF. CDR3 nucleotide sequence: TGTGCCAGCAGCGGCGCCGCGGGACCCTACAATGAGCAGTTCTTC. Using reference TRBV11-2 and TRBJ2-1 for the parts outside the CDR3, the full variable domain is EAGVAQSPRYKIIEKRQSVAFWCNPISGHATLYWYQQILGQGPKLLIQFQNNGVVDDSQLPKDRFSAERLKGVDSTLKIQPAKLEDSAVYLCASSGAAGPYNEQFFGPGTRLTVL.

The sample holds many counts of this clonotype. This chain connects TRBV20-1 to TRBJ2-1, with 9 positions matching TRBD2. The CDR3 sequence is 15 residues long. CDR1 and CDR2 from the germline V gene are DFQATT and SNEGSKA (reference sequence). After removal of 5 bases from V and 7 bases from J, the junction contained 12 bases not matched to a gene. CDR3 in amino acids: CSASLLSGGKNEQFF. CDR3 in DNA: TGCAGTGCTTCCCTCCTCAGCGGGGGGAAGAATGAGCAGTTCTTC.

This clonotype was observed a few times. The rearrangement joins TRBV6-2 or TRBV6-3 to TRBJ2-5; the D is unclear. Germline V lookup: CDR1 MNHEY, CDR2 SVGEGT. CDR3 length: 11 amino acids. The germline V and J ends were trimmed by 3 bases and 6 bases, with 5 bases remaining between them. In nucleotides, the CDR3 is TGTGCCAGCAGTTATTACCAGACCCAGTACTTC. Protein product: CASSYYQTQYF.

This clonotype was counted only a few times. V is TRBV9 and J is TRBJ2-3; the D gene is possibly TRBD1 (5 bases). Germline assignment: CDR1 SGDLS and CDR2 YYNGEE. Trimming shortened V by 0 bases and J by 2 bases, and 10 bases separated the two germline ends. This CDR3 contains 15 residues. The CDR3 region has the DNA TGTGCCAGCAGCGTAGTGGGGCAGACCACAGATACGCAGTATTTT. This translates into CASSVVGQTTDTQYF.

The chain has TRBV9 and TRBJ2-1, with D unresolved. The CDR3 contains 14 residues. CDR1 is SGDLS, CDR2 YYNGEE, per germline. Trimming cost V 2 bases and J 6 bases, with 12 bases left between them. This CDR3 is CASSVGDSPNEQFF. For the CDR3, the DNA is TGTGCCAGCAGCGTGGGTGACTCGCCCAATGAGCAGTTCTTC.

The genes are TRBV20-1 and TRBJ2-7, with TRBD2 identical over 10 bases. Germline CDR1 DFQATT, CDR2 SNEGSKA (reference sequence). After removal of 0 bases from V and 6 bases from J, the junction contained 8 bases not matched to a gene. The CDR3 consists of 15 residues. CDR3 region: CSAREHLAGAGEQYF. The CDR3 DNA follows: TGCAGTGCTAGAGAACATCTAGCGGGAGCAGGCGAGCAGTACTTC.

This clonotype was observed many times. The chain couples TRBV2 to TRBJ1-1, with D hard to call. This CDR3 region has 13 residues. The germline V and J ends were trimmed by 7 bases and 1 base, with 10 bases remaining between them. CDR1 SNHLY and CDR2 FYNNEI come from the germline V gene. The CDR3 spells CASKMAENTEAFF. The CDR3 coding sequence is TGTGCCAGCAAGATGGCCGAGAACACTGAAGCTTTCTTT.

A few counts support this clonotype. The chain links TRBV6-1 to TRBJ2-4, with D hard to call. This CDR3 is built from 14 residues. Per the germline V gene, CDR1 is MNHNS and CDR2 is SASEGT. Trimming removed 2 bases from V and 0 bases from J, with 5 bases in between. In nucleotides, the CDR3 is TGTGCCAGCAGTGAACAGTTAGCCAAAAACATTCAGTACTTC. Translation: CASSEQLAKNIQYF.

In its sample, this clonotype was seen many times. This chain joins TRBV20-1 and TRBJ2-7, with 7 bases fitting TRBD1. Germline lookup yields CDR1 DFQATT and CDR2 SNEGSKA (reference sequence). CDR3 length: 13 amino acids. CDR3 amino acids: CSARGRGRYEQYF. The CDR3 DNA is TGCAGCGCCAGGGGCAGGGGGAGATACGAGCAGTACTTC.

CDR3 region: CASSLAGHLRGAFF. The DNA of the CDR3 is TGTGCCAGCAGTTTAGCGGGTCACCTACGCGGAGCTTTCTTT. The chain combines TRBV12-3 or TRBV12-4 with TRBJ1-1; D is ambiguous. CDR3 size: 14 residues. V was pared by 0 bases and J by 10 bases, with 15 bases between.

Comment on this clonotype: This may be a read error, as it is one base from a much larger clone. The chain couples TRBV6-6 to TRBJ2-7, with D perhaps TRBD2 (5 bases). This CDR3 has 12 amino acids. V was trimmed by 2 bases and J by 5 bases, leaving 7 bases between them. Germline-derived CDR1 and CDR2 are MNHNY and SVGAGI (reference sequence). In DNA form, the CDR3 reads TGTGCCAGCAGTTACCCCGGGAACGAGCAGTACTTC. It translates to CASSYPGNEQYF.